This paragraph reports one T cell receptor (beta chain). Its antigen remains unknown. This record belongs to a study of vaccination and CD4 T cells after COVID-19. Treatment given: roughly ten-day PBMC culture with coronavirus spike peptide pools or control peptides (ViraFEST assay). ViraFEST enlarged antigen-specific T cell populations with peptide pools and afterwards sequenced TCRs. The CDR3 runs 12 residues. Trimming cost V 5 bases and J 8 bases; bases outside gene matches: 6. The germline V gene has CDR1 DFQATT and CDR2 SNEGSKA (reference sequence). Researchers used the Oncomine TCR Beta short-read assay to sequence DNA from cultured CD4+ T cells. A single record per CDR3 protein comes from TCRdb applying MiXCR to the PCR reads. The sample holds 4,600 or so distinct CDR3 sequences; 25% to 35% are singletons and the top ten take 25% to 35%.

The sequence derives from a human donor who had recovered from COVID-19. Sequenced input: CD4+ T cells from blood, cultured in vitro. The genes are TRBV20-1 and TRBJ2-4; 7 bases align to TRBD1. CDR3 sequence (DNA): TGCAGTGCTCAGGGACAGTGGGACATTCAGTACTTC. It translates to CSAQGQWDIQYF.